Below are 10 T cell receptor beta chains sequenced from a single sample in a study of T cell responses to AZD1222 COVID-19 vaccine. Assay: immunoSEQ multiplex PCR; the TCRdb copy retains only in-frame clones and omits some. The table has about 73,000 clones, 89% seen once. Sequencing used peripheral blood, obtained 28 days after the second AZD1222 dose. The receptors stem from an adult who received the AZD1222 COVID-19 vaccine.

This chain links TRBV6-2 or TRBV6-3 with TRBJ2-2, with 7 bases fitting TRBD1. The CDR3 contains 14 residues. Trimming took 6 bases from V and 3 from J; bases not matched to a gene: 4. CDR1 and CDR2 from the germline V gene are MNHEY and SVGEGT. The CDR3 DNA is TGTGCCAGCAGCCTTACAGGGGACACCGGGGAGCTGTTTTTT. This sequence encodes CASSLTGDTGELFF.

V is TRBV24-1 and J is TRBJ1-2; D perhaps matches TRBD1 (5 bases). Looked up from germline, CDR1 is KGHDR and CDR2 is SFDVKD. With 2 bases removed from V and 4 bases from J, the gap between germline ends came to 13 bases. The CDR3 consists of 15 residues. The CDR3 is CATSDSGAGGYGYTF. The DNA of the CDR3 is TGTGCCACCAGTGATTCGGGAGCTGGGGGCTATGGCTACACCTTC.

This rearrangement joins TRBV6-6 to TRBJ2-3, with TRBD1 as a possible D gene (6 bases). CDR1 is MNHNY and CDR2 is SVGAGI in the germline V gene (reference sequence). The ends were cut back, 4 bases at V and 1 base at J, with 6 bases in the middle. The CDR3 is 13 residues long. The chain's CDR3 is CASSSGGTDTQYF. The CDR3 nucleotides read TGTGCCAGCAGTTCAGGGGGCACAGATACGCAGTATTTT.

V is TRBV9 and J is TRBJ1-1, with D hard to call. The CDR3 totals 12 residues. Germline lookup yields CDR1 SGDLS and CDR2 YYNGEE. Trimming stripped 0 bases from V and 8 bases from J, with 8 bases between. CDR3 amino acids: CASSVGYGEAFF. CDR3 coding DNA: TGTGCCAGCAGCGTAGGATACGGGGAAGCTTTCTTT. Based on the CDR3 plus reference TRBV9 and TRBJ1-1, the full variable domain is DSGVTQTPKHLITATGQRVTLRCSPRSGDLSVYWYQQSLDQGLQFLIQYYNGEERAKGNILERFSAQQFPDLHSELNLSSLELGDSALYFCASSVGYGEAFFGQGTRLTVV.

The chain recombines TRBV21-1 with TRBJ2-7; the table names TRBD1, a call not compared with the DNA. TRBV21-1 is a known pseudogene. This CDR3 spans 12 amino acids. The CDR3 protein is CASISRNYEQYV. In nucleotides, the CDR3 is TGTGCCAGCATCTCCAGAAACTACGAGCAGTACGTC.

The chain carries TRBV4-2 and TRBJ1-6; maybe TRBD1 (5 bases). V was trimmed by 0 bases and J by 7 bases, leaving 16 bases between them. This CDR3 is built from 17 residues. Germline values: CDR1 LGHNA, CDR2 YNFKEQ. CDR3 sequence (DNA): TGTGCCAGCAGCCAAGATTTGGACACCGGGCAGAATTCACCCCTCCACTTT. Amino acids: CASSQDLDTGQNSPLHF.

The chain carries TRBV5-4 and TRBJ2-2, with TRBD2 matching 8 bases. Losses at the gene ends were 0 bases for V and 5 bases for J; bases not matched to a gene: 9. Germline CDR1 and CDR2: SGHNT and YYREEE (reference sequence). This CDR3 has 17 residues. The CDR3 region is CASSLAFSGRGTGELFF. The CDR3, as DNA: TGTGCCAGCAGCTTGGCTTTCAGCGGGAGAGGGACCGGGGAGCTGTTTTTT.

The rearrangement joins TRBV10-3 to TRBJ1-1; TRBD1 matches at 8 bases. This CDR3 spans 14 amino acids. V was pared by 7 bases and J by 2 bases, with 6 bases of the junction left unmatched. CDR1 is ENHRY, CDR2 SYGVKD, per germline. CDR3 bases: TGTGCCATCACCTCCGACAGGGGAAACACTGAAGCTTTCTTT. Amino acids: CAITSDRGNTEAFF.

The gene calls are TRBV21-1 and TRBJ1-5; the table's D gene call, TRBD1, was not cross checked with the DNA. TRBV21-1 is a listed pseudogene. This CDR3 contains 15 residues. The CDR3 DNA is TGTGCCAGCAGAGGGGAACTTTTTAAAGATCAGCCCCAGCATTTT. This sequence encodes CASRGELFKDQPQHF.

The CDR3: CASSVEPTGISYGYTF. The CDR3 region has the DNA TGTGCCAGCAGCGTAGAGCCGACAGGGATTAGCTATGGCTACACCTTC. The chain combines TRBV9 with TRBJ1-2, with TRBD1 identical over 7 bases. With 0 bases clipped from V and 4 bases from J, the junction kept 9 bases outside the gene matches. Germline V gene sequence: CDR1 SGDLS, CDR2 YYNGEE. CDR3 length: 16 residues. Full variable domain (rest looked up from reference TRBV9 and TRBJ1-2): DSGVTQTPKHLITATGQRVTLRCSPRSGDLSVYWYQQSLDQGLQFLIQYYNGEERAKGNILERFSAQQFPDLHSELNLSSLELGDSALYFCASSVEPTGISYGYTFGSGTRLTVV.